A single sample is the source of the 22 T cell receptor beta chains below, sequenced in a study of T cell repertoires in cytomegalovirus infection. Each CDR3 protein is one row after TCRdb ran MiXCR on the reads. Counted here are about 50,000 distinct CDR3 sequences, about 20% occurring once; the ten biggest clones make up around four fifths. These TCRs' antigens remain unknown. The sample consisted of CD8+ T cells from cultured PBMCs, taken from culture after CMV antigen stimulation. Receptors were obtained from a human donor in good health (CMV status not recorded). Some clones in this sample may be carry-over from other donors' samples.

This sequence joins TRBV5-6 and TRBJ2-7, with unresolved D. The CDR3 has 12 residues. V shed 0 bases and J shed 2 bases, with 3 bases lying between them. CDR1 is SGHDT, CDR2 YYEEEE, per germline. The CDR3: CASSLETYEQYF. Here the CDR3 DNA reads TGTGCCAGCAGCTTGGAGACCTACGAGCAGTACTTC.

The chain links TRBV12-3 or TRBV12-4 to TRBJ2-1; 11 nucleotides align to TRBD2. The junction had 1 base not matched to a gene; V was cut back by 5 bases and J by 4 bases. The CDR3 totals 14 residues. CDR3 sequence reads: CASSPSGGYNEQFF. The CDR3 bases are TGTGCCAGCAGTCCTAGCGGGGGGTACAATGAGCAGTTCTTC.

This clonotype was observed a few times. The chain links TRBV7-9 to TRBJ1-1; perhaps TRBD1 as D (5 bases). The V and J ends lost 0 bases and 1 base respectively, with 9 bases between them. The germline V gene encodes CDR1 SEHNR and CDR2 FQNEAQ (reference sequence). The CDR3 runs to 15 residues. CDR3 nucleotide sequence: TGTGCCAGCAGCTTAGCGAGGGACGAGAACACTGAAGCTTTCTTT. Translated, it gives CASSLARDENTEAFF.

The chain recombines TRBV6-2 or TRBV6-3 with TRBJ2-3; D unclear. V was trimmed by 6 bases and J by 6 bases, leaving 13 bases between them. The CDR3 spans 13 residues. The germline V gene has CDR1 MNHEY and CDR2 SVGEGT. The CDR3, as DNA: TGTGCCAGCAGACCCCTGACAAAGGATACGCAGTATTTT. Protein sequence: CASRPLTKDTQYF.

CDR3 sequence reads: CASLGLNEKLFF. The CDR3 coding sequence is TGTGCTTCGCTTGGACTAAATGAAAAACTGTTTTTT. This rearrangement joins TRBV7-9 to TRBJ1-4, with unresolved D. This CDR3 is 12 amino acids long. Germline assignment: CDR1 SEHNR and CDR2 FQNEAQ (reference sequence). Together with reference TRBV7-9 and TRBJ1-4, the CDR3 gives the full variable domain: DTGVSQNPRHKITKRGQNVTFRCDPISEHNRLYWYRQTLGQGPEFLTYFQNEAQLEKSRLLSDRFSAERPKGSFSTLEIQRTEQGDSAMYLCASLGLNEKLFFGSGTQLSVL.

The J gene is TRBJ2-3, the V gene TRBV7-9; TRBD2 agrees at 13 bases. The germline V gene encodes CDR1 SEHNR and CDR2 FQNEAQ (reference sequence). The length of the CDR3 is 16 residues. V lost 7 bases and J lost 8; bases outside the gene matches: 12. CDR3 in DNA: TGTGCCAGCAACTCCGGGACTAGCGGGGCGCACGGTACGCAGTATTTT. Its translation is CASNSGTSGAHGTQYF.

This clonotype showed up just a few times. This sequence joins TRBV4-1 and TRBJ2-3; 7 bases are a match to TRBD1. V gave up 4 bases and J gave up 4 bases; unmatched junction bases: 11. Per the germline V gene, CDR1 is MGHRA and CDR2 is YSYEKL. The CDR3 contains 16 residues. The CDR3 region is CASSPRTGRSADTQYF. The CDR3 DNA is TGCGCCAGCAGCCCTCGGACAGGACGCTCCGCAGATACGCAGTATTTT.

The genes are TRBV27 and TRBJ2-1; D is undetermined. V gave up 2 bases and J gave up 6 bases, with 8 bases separating them. CDR1 is MNHEY, CDR2 SMNVEV, per germline (reference sequence). The CDR3 length is 13 residues. CDR3 in amino acids: CASSLGQVNEQFF. CDR3 DNA: TGTGCCAGCAGTTTAGGGCAGGTCAATGAGCAGTTCTTC.

The rearrangement links TRBV7-9 to TRBJ2-5; TRBD2 agrees at 7 bases. This CDR3 is built from 14 residues. V shed 5 bases, J shed 10 bases, and the junction held 13 bases outside the gene matches. Germline values: CDR1 SEHNR, CDR2 FQNEAQ (reference sequence). CDR3 loop: CASSPPSLAWNQYF. The DNA of the CDR3 is TGTGCCAGCAGCCCTCCGTCACTAGCGTGGAACCAGTACTTC.

This clonotype came up a few times. The J gene is TRBJ2-3, the V gene TRBV7-6, with a tentative D call TRBD2 (5 bases). Germline V gene sequence: CDR1 SGHVS, CDR2 FNYEAQ. The CDR3 is 15 residues long. V lost 1 base and J lost 0, with 8 bases in between. The CDR3: CASSLGTGSTDTQYF. The CDR3 region has the DNA TGTGCCAGCAGCTTAGGGACGGGAAGCACAGATACGCAGTATTTT.

This clonotype showed up just a few times. The chain employs TRBV27 and TRBJ1-3; the D is unclear. The V and J ends lost 0 bases and 4 bases respectively, with 4 bases between them. CDR3 size: 13 residues. The V gene's germline CDR1 is MNHEY and CDR2 SMNVEV (reference sequence). DNA of the CDR3: TGTGCCAGCAGTTTATCACAGGGAAACACCATATATTTT. Its translation is CASSLSQGNTIYF.

There are a few counts of this clonotype. This chain uses TRBV7-6 with TRBJ2-7; TRBD1 aligns across 7 bases. V lost 4 bases, J lost 5 bases, and 11 bases stayed unmatched. The V gene's germline CDR1 is SGHVS and CDR2 FNYEAQ. This CDR3 has 15 amino acids. The CDR3 here is CASSSRTRTGDEQYF. Here the CDR3 DNA reads TGTGCCAGCAGCTCGAGAACCCGAACAGGGGACGAGCAGTACTTC.

The chain has TRBV7-2 and TRBJ2-5, with D hard to call. The CDR3 is made up of 12 amino acids. V was pared by 4 bases and J by 5 bases, with 8 bases between. Germline-derived CDR1 and CDR2 are SGHTA and FQGNSA. The CDR3 nucleotides read TGTGCCAGCAGCTCGCGCTGGGAGACCCAGTACTTC. It encodes CASSSRWETQYF.

The chain links TRBV6-8 to TRBJ2-5; D gene unclear. Germline V gene data show CDR1 as MNHGY and CDR2 as SAAAGT. Trimming took off 5 bases at V and 4 bases at J, with 20 bases between the two ends. This CDR3 has 16 amino acids. This chain's CDR3 is CASSEGEVRWAETQYF. The CDR3 nucleotides are TGTGCCAGCAGTGAAGGCGAAGTTCGATGGGCAGAGACCCAGTACTTC.

The chain joins TRBV7-8 to TRBJ2-7; 7 positions agree with TRBD1. This CDR3 spans 16 amino acids. V lost 0 bases to trimming and J lost 3 bases; unmatched junction nucleotides: 8. CDR1 is SGHVS, CDR2 FQNEAQ, per germline. CDR3 region: CASSLALPDRFYEQYF. The CDR3 bases are TGTGCCAGCAGCTTAGCGCTTCCGGACAGGTTCTACGAGCAGTACTTC. Using reference TRBV7-8 and TRBJ2-7 for the parts outside the CDR3, the full variable domain is GAGVSQSPRYKVAKRGQDVALRCDPISGHVSLFWYQQALGQGPEFLTYFQNEAQLDKSGLPSDRFFAERPEGSVSTLKIQRTQQEDSAVYLCASSLALPDRFYEQYFGPGTRLTVT.

A few counts support this clonotype. CDR3 DNA: TGTGCCAGCAGTTTAGCGTTGGAGCAGTACTTC. This gives the protein CASSLALEQYF. The chain employs TRBV12-3 or TRBV12-4 and TRBJ2-7; D remains ambiguous. The CDR3 runs to 11 residues. V was cut by 0 bases and J by 7 bases, with 4 bases left in between.

The chain employs TRBV12-3 or TRBV12-4 and TRBJ2-1; 9 bases align to TRBD1. This CDR3 is built from 14 residues. V gave up 7 bases and J gave up 3 bases; unmatched junction bases: 4. CDR3 sequence reads: CASTGTGFYNEQFF. CDR3 nucleotide sequence: TGTGCCAGCACCGGGACAGGGTTCTACAATGAGCAGTTCTTC.

This clonotype has just a few counts. The chain's CDR3 is CASSFERNTEAFF. The CDR3 DNA reads TGTGCCAGCAGTTTTGAACGGAACACTGAAGCTTTCTTT. The chain has TRBV28 and TRBJ1-1; unclear D gene. Deletions cut 3 bases from V and 1 base from J, with 6 bases between. CDR1 and CDR2 from the germline V gene are MDHEN and SYDVKM. This CDR3 is built from 13 residues.

This clonotype was counted a few times. This rearrangement joins TRBV19 to TRBJ1-4, with 9 nucleotides matching TRBD1. The J segment lost 12 bases and the V segment lost 9 bases, leaving 11 bases of the junction unmatched. Germline CDR1 and CDR2: LNHDA and SQIVND (reference sequence). The CDR3 totals 13 residues. The CDR3 nucleotides read TGTGCCAGCAACAGGGGGCTTTCTACGGAACTGTTTTTT. It codes for CASNRGLSTELFF.

The sample holds a few counts of this clonotype. Relative to the germline gene, one junction end is altered; a read error may explain this. J is TRBJ2-5 and V is TRBV7-7; no reliable D call. The germline V gene encodes CDR1 SSHAT and CDR2 FNYEAQ (reference sequence). This CDR3 is 15 amino acids long. CDR3: CASSLTLAEAETQYF. The CDR3 DNA reads as TGTGCTAGCAGCTTAACCTTGGCCGAAGCAGAGACCCAGTACTTC.

This clonotype was seen repeatedly, ten times or more. The rearrangement links TRBV7-8 to TRBJ2-5; 10 bases agree with TRBD2. The CDR3 is 17 amino acids. With 6 bases clipped from V and 4 bases from J, the junction kept 14 bases outside the gene matches. Germline CDR1 reads SGHVS; CDR2 reads FQNEAQ. The chain's CDR3 is CASSLLSGLADSETQYF. The CDR3 DNA is TGTGCCAGCAGTCTTTTGAGCGGACTAGCGGACTCAGAGACCCAGTACTTC.

This clonotype was detected only a few times. V is TRBV7-8 and J is TRBJ2-1, with TRBD2 identical over 9 bases. Germline loops: CDR1 SGHVS, CDR2 FQNEAQ. The V segment lost 1 base and the J segment 4 bases; nucleotides outside the gene matches: 11. The CDR3 totals 18 residues. The CDR3, as DNA: TGTGCCAGCAGCTTAGGGCCTGGTGGCGGGGGGGCTTACAATGAGCAGTTCTTC. This gives the protein CASSLGPGGGGAYNEQFF.